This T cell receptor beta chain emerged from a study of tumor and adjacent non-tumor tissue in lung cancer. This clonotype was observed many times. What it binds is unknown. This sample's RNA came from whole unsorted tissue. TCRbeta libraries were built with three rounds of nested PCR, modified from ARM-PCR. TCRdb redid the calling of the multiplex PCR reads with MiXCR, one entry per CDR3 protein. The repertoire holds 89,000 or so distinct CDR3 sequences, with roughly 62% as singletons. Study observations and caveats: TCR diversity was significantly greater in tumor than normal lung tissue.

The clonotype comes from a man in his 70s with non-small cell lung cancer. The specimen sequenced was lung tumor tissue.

For the CDR3, the DNA is TGTGCCAGCAGTTTACATCCCCCAGGGGCCGCCGAAGCTTTCTTT. Amino acids: CASSLHPPGAAEAFF. The V gene is TRBV28, the J gene TRBJ1-1; the D gene is possibly TRBD1 (6 bases). In germline, CDR1 is MDHEN, CDR2 SYDVKM. The V and J ends lost 2 bases and 8 bases respectively, with 18 bases between them. The CDR3 has 15 residues.